This TCR beta chain was obtained from a study of T-cell reconstitution after alpha-beta-depleted transplantation in children. Preparation of the TCRbeta library was carried out with unique molecular identifiers. TCRdb re-derived calls from the PCR reads in MiXCR, one entry per CDR3 protein. This table holds 360,000 or so distinct CDR3 sequences, around 20% found once. The CDR3 contains 14 residues. Germline V gene sequence: CDR1 DFQATT, CDR2 SNEGSKA (reference sequence). V lost 3 bases, J lost 0 bases, and 9 bases lay in between. This clonotype was counted ten times or more. The specimen was PBMCs from the stem cell graft donor, collected from the stem cell graft. The rearrangement joins TRBV20-1 to TRBJ2-1, with D perhaps matching TRBD2 (5 bases). The clonotype was recovered from a human donor who donated a stem cell graft to a child with acute myeloid leukemia. The CDR3 is CSASDGSSYNEQFF. The CDR3 DNA reads TGCAGTGCTAGCGATGGGAGCTCCTACAATGAGCAGTTCTTC.